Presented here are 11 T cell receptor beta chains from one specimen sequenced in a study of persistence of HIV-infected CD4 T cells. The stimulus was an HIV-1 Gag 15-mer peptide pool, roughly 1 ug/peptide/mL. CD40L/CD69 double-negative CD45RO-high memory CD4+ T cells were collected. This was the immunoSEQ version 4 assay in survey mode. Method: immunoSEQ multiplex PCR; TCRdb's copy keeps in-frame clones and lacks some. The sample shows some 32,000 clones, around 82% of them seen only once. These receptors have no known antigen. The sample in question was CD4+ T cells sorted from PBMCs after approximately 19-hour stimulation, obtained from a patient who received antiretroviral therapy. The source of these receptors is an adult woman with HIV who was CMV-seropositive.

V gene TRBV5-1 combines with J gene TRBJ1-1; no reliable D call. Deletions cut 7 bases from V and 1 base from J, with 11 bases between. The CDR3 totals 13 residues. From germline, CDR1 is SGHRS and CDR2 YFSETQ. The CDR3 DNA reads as TGCGCCAGCTTTGAGCCAGGGAACACTGAAGCTTTCTTT. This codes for CASFEPGNTEAFF.

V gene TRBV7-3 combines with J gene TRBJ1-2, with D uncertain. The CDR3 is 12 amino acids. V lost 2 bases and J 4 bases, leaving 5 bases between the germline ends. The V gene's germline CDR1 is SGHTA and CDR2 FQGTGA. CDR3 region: CASSLLGYGYTF. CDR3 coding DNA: TGTGCCAGCAGCTTACTTGGCTATGGCTACACCTTC. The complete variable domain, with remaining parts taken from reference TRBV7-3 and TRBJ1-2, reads GAGVSQTPSNKVTEKGKYVELRCDPISGHTALYWYRQSLGQGPEFLIYFQGTGAADDSGLPNDRFFAVRPEGSVSTLKIQRTERGDSAVYLCASSLLGYGYTFGSGTRLTVV.

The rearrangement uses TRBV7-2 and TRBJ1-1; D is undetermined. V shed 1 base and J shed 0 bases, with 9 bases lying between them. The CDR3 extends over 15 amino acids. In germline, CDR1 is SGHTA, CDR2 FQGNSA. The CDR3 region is CASSLVTGLNTEAFF. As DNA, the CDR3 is TGTGCCAGCAGCTTAGTTACCGGCCTGAACACTGAAGCTTTCTTT.

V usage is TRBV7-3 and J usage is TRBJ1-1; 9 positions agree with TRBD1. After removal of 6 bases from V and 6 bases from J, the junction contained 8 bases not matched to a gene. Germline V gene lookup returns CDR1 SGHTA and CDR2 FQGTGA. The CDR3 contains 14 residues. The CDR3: CASRTTGGSAEAFF. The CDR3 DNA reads TGTGCCAGCAGAACAACAGGGGGCAGCGCTGAAGCTTTCTTT.

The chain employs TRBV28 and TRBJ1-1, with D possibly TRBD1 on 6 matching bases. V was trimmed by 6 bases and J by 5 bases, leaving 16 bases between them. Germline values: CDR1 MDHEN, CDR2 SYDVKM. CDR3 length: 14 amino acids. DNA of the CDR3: TGTGCCAGCAGGGGGGCCAACCTTGGGACTGAAGCTTTCTTT. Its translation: CASRGANLGTEAFF.

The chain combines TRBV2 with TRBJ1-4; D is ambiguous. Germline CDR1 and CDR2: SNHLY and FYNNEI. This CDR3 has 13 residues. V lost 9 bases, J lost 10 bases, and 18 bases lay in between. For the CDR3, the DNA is TGTGCCAGTGTACAGAGTTGGCCCTCAAAACTGTTTTTT. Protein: CASVQSWPSKLFF.

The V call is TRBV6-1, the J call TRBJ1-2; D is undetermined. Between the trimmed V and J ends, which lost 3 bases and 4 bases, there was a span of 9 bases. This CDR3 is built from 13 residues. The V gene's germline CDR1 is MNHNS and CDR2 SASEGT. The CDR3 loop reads CASSERQSYGYTF. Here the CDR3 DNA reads TGTGCCAGCAGTGAGAGGCAGTCCTATGGCTACACCTTC.

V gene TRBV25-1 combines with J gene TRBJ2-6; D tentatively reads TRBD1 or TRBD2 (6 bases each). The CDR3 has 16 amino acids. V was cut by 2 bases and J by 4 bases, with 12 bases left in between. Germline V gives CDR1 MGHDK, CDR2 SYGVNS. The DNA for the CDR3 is TGTGCCAGCAGTGAACTGGGGGGCCGCGGGGCCAACGTCCTGACTTTC. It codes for CASSELGGRGANVLTF.

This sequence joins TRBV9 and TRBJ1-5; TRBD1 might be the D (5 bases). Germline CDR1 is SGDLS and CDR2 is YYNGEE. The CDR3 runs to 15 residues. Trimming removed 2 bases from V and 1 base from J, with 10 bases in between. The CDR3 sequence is CASSVSWGSNQPQHF. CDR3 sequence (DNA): TGTGCCAGCAGCGTGTCGTGGGGGAGCAATCAGCCCCAGCATTTT.

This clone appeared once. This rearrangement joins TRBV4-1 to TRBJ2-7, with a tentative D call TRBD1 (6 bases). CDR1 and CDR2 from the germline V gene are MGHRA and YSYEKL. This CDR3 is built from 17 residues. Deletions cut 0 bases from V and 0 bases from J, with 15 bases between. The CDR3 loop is CASSQEGGGSSSYEQYF. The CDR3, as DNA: TGCGCCAGCAGCCAAGAAGGGGGTGGGTCTAGCTCCTACGAGCAGTACTTC.

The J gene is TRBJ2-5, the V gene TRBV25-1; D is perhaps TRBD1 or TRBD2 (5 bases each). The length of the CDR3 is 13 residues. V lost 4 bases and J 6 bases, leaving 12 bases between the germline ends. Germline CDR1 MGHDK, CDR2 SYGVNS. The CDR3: CASSVGGGKTQYF. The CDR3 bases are TGTGCCAGCAGTGTTGGTGGGGGTAAGACCCAGTACTTC.